This T cell receptor (beta chain) was sequenced during a study of beta chain features in type 1 diabetes. V was pared by 6 bases and J by 11 bases, with 19 bases between. This CDR3 is built from 12 residues. Germline V lookup: CDR1 GTSNPN, CDR2 SVGIG (reference sequence). Every bit of the isolated RNA underwent reverse transcription, so sequencing read expressed TCRB transcripts. TCRdb's copy holds only in-frame clones and misses some; the assay was immunoSEQ multiplex PCR. This repertoire shows some 270,000 clones, 7.5% to 9.5% found once; its top ten account for more than 0.9%. In its sample, this clone was seen a few times. What it binds is unknown. Study-wide results and caveats: Moderate yet significant TCRB CDR3 shortening was seen in Type 1 diabetes patients in all four CD4+ subsets. The analysis here could not establish whether HLA type shapes TCRB rearrangement.

V usage is TRBV30 and J usage is TRBJ1-1; possibly TRBD1 for D (5 bases). Sample: central memory CD4+ T cells from blood. The clonotype comes from a woman aged 18-29 years in good health. CDR3: CACPLGAGGAFF. The CDR3 region has the DNA TGTGCCTGCCCACTCGGGGCCGGGGGTGCTTTCTTT. Filled out from reference TRBV30 and TRBJ1-1, the complete variable domain reads SQTIHQWPATLVQPVGSPLSLECTVEGTSNPNLYWYRQAAGRGLQLLFYSVGIGQISSEVPQNLSASRPQDRQFILSSKKLLLSDSGFYLCACPLGAGGAFFGQGTRLTVV.